The 13 T cell receptor beta chains below come from one sample, sequenced in a study of T cell responses to AZD1222 COVID-19 vaccine (dated by TCRdb to the early 2020s). Libraries were made using the immunoSEQ multiplex PCR assay. TCRdb obtained this table from immuneACCESS and retained in-frame rearrangements with V and J assigned. These tables miss some clones; where compared with another copy, unresolved V genes account for less than half of the shortfall, and the remainder is unexplained. This sample holds around 140,000 clones; about nine tenths were observed only once. The ten top clones hold approximately 1.5% of the sample. According to the study, the label for this sample's time point signals: baseline before first vaccination. The source was peripheral blood, collected on day 0 of AZD1222 vaccination. Receptor source: an adult in good health.

This chain uses TRBV11-2 with TRBJ2-7, with D perhaps TRBD1 (6 bases). Germline-derived CDR1 and CDR2 are SGHAT and FQNNGV. V was shortened by 5 bases and J by 3 bases, with 17 bases between the two germline ends. This CDR3 is built from 15 residues. CDR3 loop: CASSPESGAYYEQYF. In DNA form, the CDR3 reads TGTGCCAGCAGCCCGGAGTCAGGGGCTTACTACGAGCAGTACTTC.

The chain carries TRBV9 and TRBJ2-6; TRBD2 is a possible D gene (7 bases). The V end was cut by 2 bases, the J end by 0 bases, with 18 bases between. CDR1 is SGDLS and CDR2 is YYNGEE in the germline V gene. The CDR3 length is 19 residues. In DNA form, the CDR3 reads TGTGCCAGCAGCGTGAGCGGGACACATCCCTACTCTGGGGCCAACGTCCTGACTTTC. It encodes CASSVSGTHPYSGANVLTF. Full variable domain (missing parts from reference TRBV9 and TRBJ2-6): DSGVTQTPKHLITATGQRVTLRCSPRSGDLSVYWYQQSLDQGLQFLIQYYNGEERAKGNILERFSAQQFPDLHSELNLSSLELGDSALYFCASSVSGTHPYSGANVLTFGAGSRLTVL.

The rearrangement joins TRBV20-1 to TRBJ2-7, with D perhaps TRBD1 (5 bases). Between the trimmed V and J ends, which lost 3 bases and 2 bases, there was a span of 11 bases. The CDR3 length is 13 residues. Germline V lookup: CDR1 DFQATT, CDR2 SNEGSKA (reference sequence). The CDR3 sequence is CSASKGLAYEQYF. The CDR3 coding sequence is TGCAGTGCTAGTAAGGGGCTCGCCTACGAGCAGTACTTC.

This clone has just a few counts. The chain is built from TRBV2 and TRBJ2-2; D unclear. Trimming stripped 7 bases from V and 4 bases from J, with 16 bases between. This CDR3 region has 15 residues. Germline V gene sequence: CDR1 SNHLY, CDR2 FYNNEI. DNA for the CDR3: TGTGCCAGCATCAGATCCCGTTTTCGCACCGGGGAGCTGTTTTTT. This gives the protein CASIRSRFRTGELFF.

A single count supports this clone. V gene TRBV6-2 or TRBV6-3 combines with J gene TRBJ2-7; possible D gene TRBD1, 5 bases. The CDR3 length is 14 residues. V was trimmed by 0 bases and J by 0 bases, leaving 6 bases between them. CDR1 is MNHEY, CDR2 SVGEGT, per germline. The DNA of the CDR3 is TGTGCCAGCAGTTACTCGGACAACTCCTACGAGCAGTACTTC. Protein sequence: CASSYSDNSYEQYF.

The J gene is TRBJ1-5, the V gene TRBV29-1, with TRBD1 identical over 8 bases. The junction had 9 bases not matched to a gene; V was cut back by 6 bases and J by 5 bases. CDR1 is SQVTM, CDR2 ANQGSEA, per germline. The CDR3 length is 14 residues. In DNA form, the CDR3 reads TGCAGCGTCGCGACAGGGGTAGCTGATCAGCCCCAGCATTTT. Translation: CSVATGVADQPQHF.

The chain joins TRBV5-1 to TRBJ2-2, with D uncertain. Germline assignment: CDR1 SGHRS and CDR2 YFSETQ. Trimming stripped 3 bases from V and 3 bases from J, with 3 bases between. This CDR3 region has 12 residues. The CDR3, as DNA: TGCGCCAGCAGCTCGGACACCGGGGAGCTGTTTTTT. Translation gives CASSSDTGELFF.

CDR3 DNA: TGTGCCAGTAGTATTTACGGGGGGGCGGGAGAGACCCAGTACTTC. Protein: CASSIYGGAGETQYF. V gene TRBV19 combines with J gene TRBJ2-5; 8 positions match TRBD2. This CDR3 region has 15 residues. Germline values: CDR1 LNHDA, CDR2 SQIVND (reference sequence). V trimming: 3 bases; J trimming: 4 bases; junction bases outside the gene matches: 7.

J is TRBJ1-2 and V is TRBV9; 8 bases align to TRBD1. The V gene's germline CDR1 is SGDLS and CDR2 YYNGEE. The CDR3 is 14 amino acids. V gave up 3 bases and J gave up 2 bases; unmatched junction bases: 3. CDR3 coding DNA: TGTGCCAGCAGCGCCCGACAGGGGAACTATGGCTACACCTTC. Translating it yields CASSARQGNYGYTF. Drawing the rest from reference TRBV9 and TRBJ1-2, the complete variable domain is DSGVTQTPKHLITATGQRVTLRCSPRSGDLSVYWYQQSLDQGLQFLIQYYNGEERAKGNILERFSAQQFPDLHSELNLSSLELGDSALYFCASSARQGNYGYTFGSGTRLTVV.

As to this clone: In the same sample, other DNA sequences code for this CDR3. The rearrangement links TRBV12-3 or TRBV12-4 to TRBJ1-1; D might be TRBD1 (5 bases). Deletions cut 3 bases from V and 4 bases from J, with 6 bases between. CDR3 length: 12 amino acids. In DNA form, the CDR3 reads TGTGCCAGCAGTTTTGGGGGCACTGAAGCTTTCTTT. Translation gives CASSFGGTEAFF.

The chain carries TRBV12-2 and TRBJ2-7; the table names TRBD1, a call not compared with the DNA. TRBV12-2 is shown as a pseudogene. CDR3 size: 15 residues. The CDR3 DNA reads as TGTGCAAGTCGCTTGGACAGGGGGCTCCCCTACGAGCAGTACTTC. Its protein product is CASRLDRGLPYEQYF.

V is TRBV2 and J is TRBJ1-5; 10 bases are shared with TRBD1. CDR3 length: 15 residues. The V gene's germline CDR1 is SNHLY and CDR2 FYNNEI. Trimming at V came to 4 bases and at J to 6 bases, leaving 6 bases not matched to a gene. The CDR3 sequence is CASSGQGAVRQPQHF. For the CDR3, the DNA is TGTGCCAGCAGTGGACAGGGGGCCGTTCGTCAGCCCCAGCATTTT.

The chain is built from TRBV6-6 and TRBJ2-6, with TRBD1 matching 7 bases. This CDR3 comprises 15 residues. Germline V CDR1 and CDR2: MNHNY, SVGAGI (reference sequence). The trim removed 5 bases at V and 4 bases at J, leaving 5 bases unmatched. CDR3 bases: TGTGCCAGCAGTCCACAGGGGTGGGGGGCCAACGTCCTGACTTTC. Translation gives CASSPQGWGANVLTF.